This is a list of T cell receptor beta chains from one sample in a study of preoperative IRX-2 immunotherapy in early breast cancer. TCRdb's copy holds only in-frame clones and misses some; the assay was immunoSEQ multiplex PCR. The sample has roughly 25,000 clones, 90% to 95% seen once. The sample consisted of tumor tissue, taken after IRX-2 immunotherapy. The receptors shown here come from a human donor with breast cancer. Each CDR3 is given with its conserved first and last residue. A D gene is named only where the DNA matches it firmly. Expanded clones get a size class; other rows say once, few or many, or leave the size out.

>.|TRBV14|.|TRBJ2-2
CASSHSSGANTGELFF
TGTGCCAGCAGCCACAGTAGCGGAGCGAACACCGGGGAGCTGTTTTTT
>.|TRBV18|.|TRBJ2-3
CASSHKPGTDTQYF
TGTGCCAGCTCCCATAAACCGGGCACAGATACGCAGTATTTT
>.|TRBV2|.|TRBJ2-3
CASSEEGGGGTDTQYF
TGTGCCAGCAGTGAAGAGGGGGGGGGAGGCACAGATACGCAGTATTTT
>TRBD2|TRBV28|.|TRBJ2-5
CASSLSGLAGPETQYF
TGTGCCAGCAGTTTATCTGGACTAGCGGGACCAGAGACCCAGTACTTC
>.|TRBV19|.|TRBJ1-6
CASSIPTVSYNSPLHF
TGTGCCAGTAGTATACCGACGGTCTCCTATAATTCACCCCTCCACTTT
>.|TRBV27|.|TRBJ2-7
CASSTHNSPYEQYF
TGTGCCAGCAGTACCCACAATTCGCCCTACGAGCAGTACTTC
>.|TRBV19|.|TRBJ1-4
CASRGGQLNEKLFF
TGTGCCAGTAGGGGGGGGCAATTGAATGAAAAACTGTTTTTT
>TRBD1|TRBV5-1|.|TRBJ2-3
CASHLLTGSTDTQYF
TGCGCCAGCCACCTATTGACAGGGAGCACAGATACGCAGTATTTT
>.|TRBV4-1|.|TRBJ1-4
CASSPLGQGRANEKLFF
TGCGCCAGCAGCCCGCTCGGCCAGGGGAGGGCTAATGAAAAACTGTTTTTT
>.|TRBV19|.|TRBJ1-5
CASSIVRGPNQPQHF
TGTGCCAGTAGTATAGTCCGGGGGCCGAATCAGCCCCAGCATTTT
>.|TRBV7-6|.|TRBJ2-3
CASSLGGTDTQYF
TGTGCCAGCAGCTTAGGGGGCACAGATACGCAGTATTTT
>TRBD1|TRBV10-3|.|TRBJ2-1
CAISEPGQGNNEQFF
TGTGCCATCAGCGAACCGGGACAGGGAAACAATGAGCAGTTCTTC
>TRBD1|TRBV28|.|TRBJ1-3
CASSLTLRGGGNTIYF
TGTGCCAGCAGCCTAACCCTCAGGGGGGGAGGAAACACCATATATTTT
>.|TRBV6-5|.|TRBJ1-1
CASSYGTGEAFF
TGTGCCAGCAGTTATGGCACAGGGGAAGCTTTCTTT
>.|TRBV20-1|.|TRBJ1-2
CSARDRPGYTF
TGCAGTGCTAGAGACCGGCCCGGCTACACCTTC
>.|TRBV6-1|.|TRBJ1-2
CASSEELGGGGYGYTF
TGTGCCAGCAGTGAAGAGTTGGGGGGGGGCGGCTATGGCTACACCTTC
>TRBD2|TRBV2|.|TRBJ2-7
CASRRTSGNYEQYF
TGTGCCAGCAGGCGGACTAGCGGGAACTACGAGCAGTACTTC
>.|TRBV15|.|TRBJ2-3
CATSRDNYRSRDTQYF
TGTGCCACCAGCAGAGATAATTACCGGTCGAGAGATACGCAGTATTTT
>.|TRBV28|once|TRBJ1-2
CASRGFNRVTNYGYTF
TGTGCCAGCAGAGGTTTCAACAGGGTAACTAACTATGGCTACACCTTC
>TRBD1|TRBV9|.|TRBJ1-2
CASSADRGWVDGYTF
TGTGCCAGCAGCGCAGACAGGGGGTGGGTTGATGGCTACACCTTC
>.|TRBV19|once|TRBJ1-4
CASSIENSSEKLFF
TGTGCCAGTAGTATAGAAAACAGCTCGGAAAAACTGTTTTTT
>TRBD1|TRBV19|.|TRBJ1-2
CASSGTVAYGYTF
TGTGCCAGTAGTGGGACAGTAGCCTATGGCTACACCTTC
>TRBD2|TRBV4-2|once|TRBJ2-7
CASSQELAESSYEQYF
TGTGCCAGCAGCCAAGAACTAGCGGAGAGCTCCTACGAGCAGTACTTC
>.|TRBV29-1|.|TRBJ2-7
CSGSGTASSYEQYF
TGCAGCGGATCCGGGACCGCCAGCTCCTACGAGCAGTACTTC
>TRBD2|TRBV9|.|TRBJ2-7
CASSIGLAGLSYEQYF
TGTGCCAGCAGCATCGGACTAGCGGGGCTCTCCTACGAGCAGTACTTC
>.|TRBV9|.|TRBJ2-5
CASSVGATEQETQYF
TGTGCCAGCAGCGTAGGGGCTACCGAACAAGAGACCCAGTACTTC
>.|TRBV6-1|.|TRBJ1-2
CASSESGGLDGYTF
TGTGCCAGCAGTGAATCGGGTGGGCTGGATGGCTACACCTTC